Each of the 31 T cell receptor beta chains below was sequenced from the same sample in a study of blood T cell repertoires in COVID-19. The repertoire was sequenced with immunoSEQ multiplex PCR; TCRdb's copy has only in-frame clones and lacks some. The table records under 250,000 clones, approximately 80% of them present only once. Specimen: peripheral blood. These receptors all come from a woman aged 55-75 years with active or convalescent COVID-19.

This clone has only one observation. The J gene is TRBJ1-6, the V gene TRBV4-1, with TRBD1 as a possible D gene (5 bases). CDR3 length equals 15 residues. Trimming stripped 2 bases from V and 7 bases from J, with 12 bases between. Germline values: CDR1 MGHRA, CDR2 YSYEKL. DNA for the CDR3: TGCGCCAGCAGCCAATTCCCGGGGGTCAATTCACCCCTCCACTTT. This codes for CASSQFPGVNSPLHF.

The rearrangement joins TRBV7-8 to TRBJ1-2, with 9 bases identical to TRBD1. Germline CDR1 and CDR2: SGHVS and FQNEAQ. J lost 4 bases, V lost 5 bases, and 8 bases had no gene match. The CDR3 has 15 amino acids. CDR3 sequence (DNA): TGTGCCAGCAGCCTCGGGACAGGGAACGGCTATGGCTACACCTTC. This encodes CASSLGTGNGYGYTF.

V is TRBV5-4 and J is TRBJ2-7, with D possibly TRBD2 on 5 matching bases. The CDR3 is made up of 14 amino acids. Germline assignment: CDR1 SGHNT and CDR2 YYREEE (reference sequence). V was pared by 0 bases and J by 5 bases, with 12 bases between. The DNA for the CDR3 is TGTGCCAGCAGCTTGGGGGGAGAATTCCACGAGCAGTACTTC. This encodes CASSLGGEFHEQYF.

Ten or more counts support this clone. V is TRBV3-1 (or the pseudogene TRBV3-2) and J is TRBJ2-2, with D possibly being TRBD1 (6 bases). The CDR3 has 22 residues. Germline loops: CDR1 LGHDT, CDR2 YNNKEL (reference sequence). Trimming removed 0 bases at V and 0 bases at J, with 26 bases between. DNA of the CDR3: TGTGCCAGCAGCCAAGATCCAATCTTGGGGGACACCTTTACCTCGAACACCGGGGAGCTGTTTTTT. It codes for CASSQDPILGDTFTSNTGELFF.

This chain uses TRBV4-1 with TRBJ1-2; 10 bases align to TRBD1. CDR1 is MGHRA and CDR2 is YSYEKL in the germline V gene. CDR3 size: 15 residues. The ends lost 4 bases at V and 4 bases at J; junction bases unmatched: 6. The CDR3 nucleotides are TGCGCCAGCAGCCGGGGACAGGGGACTTCCTATGGCTACACCTTC. Its translation: CASSRGQGTSYGYTF.

The rearrangement links TRBV5-1 to TRBJ2-7; 7 bases agree with TRBD1. CDR3 length equals 12 residues. Germline values: CDR1 SGHRS, CDR2 YFSETQ. After removal of 4 bases from V and 6 bases from J, the junction contained 4 bases not matched to a gene. The DNA for the CDR3 is TGCGCCAGCAGCCCCGGGACAGCCGAGCAGTACTTC. Translation: CASSPGTAEQYF.

This clone was counted a single time. The V gene is TRBV18, the J gene TRBJ1-4; TRBD1 might be the D (5 bases). There are 16 residues in the CDR3. V was clipped by 3 bases and J by 5 bases, with 16 bases between them. Germline CDR1 KGHSH, CDR2 LQKENI. The DNA of the CDR3 is TGTGCCAGCTCACCGACCCTAGGGGTTGGGAATGAAAAACTGTTTTTT. Translation gives CASSPTLGVGNEKLFF.

The chain couples TRBV5-1 to TRBJ2-5, with TRBD1 matching over 9 bases. With 6 bases clipped from V and 5 bases from J, the junction kept 8 bases outside the gene matches. The CDR3 runs to 14 residues. Per germline, CDR1 SGHRS and CDR2 YFSETQ. The CDR3 here is CASIQGALDETQYF. As DNA, the CDR3 is TGCGCCAGCATACAGGGGGCGCTCGATGAGACCCAGTACTTC. The full variable domain, completed using reference TRBV5-1 and TRBJ2-5, is KAGVTQTPRYLIKTRGQQVTLSCSPISGHRSVSWYQQTPGQGLQFLFEYFSETQRNKGNFPGRFSGRQFSNSRSEMNVSTLELGDSALYLCASIQGALDETQYFGPGTRLLVL.

CDR3: CASSESGSNQPQHF. CDR3 nucleotide sequence: TGTGCCAGCAGTGAAAGTGGCAGTAATCAGCCCCAGCATTTT. This chain uses TRBV6-1 with TRBJ1-5; D unresolved. CDR1 is MNHNS, CDR2 SASEGT, per germline. The V and J ends lost 2 bases and 4 bases respectively, with 9 bases between them. The CDR3 has 14 amino acids.

The chain uses TRBV5-6 and TRBJ2-5, with 12 bases matching TRBD1. CDR1 SGHDT and CDR2 YYEEEE come from the germline V gene. V lost 6 bases and J lost 4; bases outside the gene matches: 19. CDR3 length equals 19 residues. The CDR3 DNA is TGTGCCAGCACCTCCACCGGGACAGGGGGCGAAATGATCAGAGAGACCCAGTACTTC. The encoded protein is CASTSTGTGGEMIRETQYF.

V and J are TRBV9 and TRBJ2-1, with 7 bases fitting TRBD2. J lost 4 bases, V lost 3 bases, and 13 bases had no gene match. This CDR3 comprises 17 residues. Per the germline V gene, CDR1 is SGDLS and CDR2 is YYNGEE. The DNA of the CDR3 is TGTGCCAGCAGCGATACCGCCTCTGTGGGGGGGTACAATGAGCAGTTCTTC. Protein sequence: CASSDTASVGGYNEQFF.

V is TRBV19 and J is TRBJ1-2; maybe TRBD1 (5 bases). Germline assignment: CDR1 LNHDA and CDR2 SQIVND (reference sequence). This CDR3 is built from 14 residues. V was trimmed by 2 bases and J by 4 bases, leaving 11 bases between them. The CDR3 here is CASSIMEGRYGYTF. The CDR3, as DNA: TGTGCCAGTAGTATAATGGAGGGACGCTATGGCTACACCTTC.

The rearrangement uses TRBV6-6 and TRBJ2-1; TRBD1 aligns across 8 bases. There are 17 residues in the CDR3. V shed 5 bases and J 0 bases; nucleotides not matched to a gene: 9. Germline-derived CDR1 and CDR2 are MNHNY and SVGAGI (reference sequence). The CDR3 loop reads CASSLRVQGVSYNEQFF. The CDR3 region has the DNA TGTGCCAGCAGTCTCCGGGTACAGGGGGTCTCCTACAATGAGCAGTTCTTC.

This clone was counted between two and nine times. J is TRBJ1-5 and V is TRBV5-3; the match to TRBD1 covers 12 bases. TRBV5-3 is annotated as an ORF whose role is uncertain. The V gene end was trimmed by 1 base and the J gene end by 6 bases; junction bases not matched to a gene: 5. The CDR3 has 16 residues. The CDR3 bases are TGTGCCAGAAGCTTGTTTGGGACAGGGGGCGGTCAGCCCCAGCATTTT. This encodes CARSLFGTGGGQPQHF.

V gene TRBV15 combines with J gene TRBJ1-1; D remains unclear. Germline values: CDR1 LNHNV, CDR2 YYDKDF (reference sequence). The V end was cut by 0 bases, the J end by 3 bases, with 11 bases between. There are 15 residues in the CDR3. The DNA for the CDR3 is TGTGCCACCAGCAGAGAACGGTTACTTGACACTGAAGCTTTCTTT. It is translated as CATSRERLLDTEAFF.

This clone was recorded once. The chain has TRBV28 and TRBJ2-5, with 10 bases that match TRBD1. The CDR3 has 16 residues. With 2 bases clipped from V and 4 bases from J, the junction kept 7 bases outside the gene matches. The V gene's germline CDR1 is MDHEN and CDR2 SYDVKM. The CDR3 is CASSLSGTGVGETQYF. The CDR3 nucleotides read TGTGCCAGCAGTTTAAGTGGGACAGGGGTTGGAGAGACCCAGTACTTC.

The J gene is TRBJ1-1, the V gene TRBV5-1; unclear D gene. Trimming shortened V by 6 bases and J by 1 base, and 13 bases separated the two germline ends. This CDR3 has 14 amino acids. Germline loops: CDR1 SGHRS, CDR2 YFSETQ. CDR3 loop: CASNSGGENTEAFF. The CDR3 DNA reads TGCGCCAGCAATTCTGGCGGGGAGAACACTGAAGCTTTCTTT.

This clone appeared a single time. This chain uses TRBV5-1 with TRBJ2-1; 7 positions match TRBD2. The CDR3 has 17 residues. V shed 0 bases, J shed 5 bases, and the junction held 11 bases outside the gene matches. Germline CDR1 is SGHRS and CDR2 is YFSETQ. This CDR3 reads CASSLEAAAGADNEQFF. CDR3 DNA sequence: TGCGCCAGCAGCTTGGAGGCGGCGGCGGGAGCAGACAATGAGCAGTTCTTC.

The V call is TRBV28, the J call TRBJ2-2; D not certain. Germline CDR1 is MDHEN and CDR2 is SYDVKM. The V end lost 6 bases, the J end lost 4 bases, and 6 bases lay between the germline ends. The CDR3 covers 12 residues. Here the CDR3 DNA reads TGTGCCAGCAGACAGCTCACCGGGGAGCTGTTTTTT. It yields the protein CASRQLTGELFF.

The chain couples TRBV10-2 to TRBJ1-1; 7 nucleotides match TRBD1. There are 12 residues in the CDR3. J lost 11 bases, V lost 8 bases, and 11 bases had no gene match. Germline V gene lookup returns CDR1 WSHSY and CDR2 SAAADI. The CDR3 region is CASSTLTGPAFF. The CDR3, as DNA: TGCGCCAGCTCCACCCTGACAGGGCCCGCTTTCTTT.

V usage is TRBV5-5 and J usage is TRBJ2-3, with D tentatively TRBD1 (5 bases). This CDR3 region has 14 residues. Deletions cut 4 bases from V and 2 bases from J, with 11 bases between. Germline V gene data show CDR1 as SGHKS and CDR2 as YYEKEE (reference sequence). The CDR3 region has the DNA TGTGCCAGCAGCACTCGACAGCACACAGATACGCAGTATTTT. It specifies CASSTRQHTDTQYF.

This clone was seen a single time. The J gene is TRBJ2-2, the V gene TRBV24-1; 9 bases are shared with TRBD2. This CDR3 spans 15 amino acids. From germline, CDR1 is KGHDR and CDR2 SFDVKD. V trimming: 4 bases; J trimming: 7 bases; junction bases outside the gene matches: 6. CDR3 amino acids: CATSDPGTSFGELFF. As DNA, the CDR3 is TGTGCCACCAGTGACCCCGGGACTAGCTTCGGGGAGCTGTTTTTT.

V gene TRBV30 combines with J gene TRBJ2-1, with TRBD2 identical over 10 bases. The CDR3 covers 15 residues. The V and J ends lost 6 bases and 4 bases, in that order; junction bases with no gene match: 9. Germline V CDR1 and CDR2: GTSNPN, SVGIG (reference sequence). In DNA, the CDR3 is TGTGCCTGTGGGGGACTAGCGCCGCGTTACAATGAGCAGTTCTTC. Its protein product is CACGGLAPRYNEQFF.

V gene TRBV5-1 combines with J gene TRBJ2-2; D not certain. Per germline, CDR1 SGHRS and CDR2 YFSETQ. The CDR3 runs to 13 residues. The V gene lost 0 bases and the J gene lost 10 bases, with 10 bases spanning the gap. The CDR3 nucleotides read TGCGCCAGCAGCTTGGGGGTAGAGGAGGAGCTGTTTTTT. Encoded protein: CASSLGVEEELFF.

The V call is TRBV2, the J call TRBJ2-7; the D gene is possibly TRBD1 (7 bases). Per germline, CDR1 SNHLY and CDR2 FYNNEI. This CDR3 has 15 amino acids. The germline V and J ends were trimmed by 3 bases and 7 bases, with 19 bases remaining between them. The CDR3 DNA follows: TGTGCCAGCAGTGAGCGGGGACAGTCGACGGGGGAGCAGTACTTC. It codes for CASSERGQSTGEQYF.

The chain recombines TRBV2 with TRBJ1-6; 9 bases match TRBD1. CDR1 is SNHLY and CDR2 is FYNNEI in the germline V gene. CDR3 length: 15 amino acids. The V gene end was trimmed by 7 bases and the J gene end by 10 bases; junction bases not matched to a gene: 11. The CDR3 sequence: CASIRVGQGQSPLHF. CDR3 in DNA: TGTGCCAGCATAAGAGTGGGACAGGGTCAATCACCCCTCCACTTT.

The V and J genes are TRBV10-3 and TRBJ1-5; TRBD1 agrees at 9 bases. V was pared by 8 bases and J by 7 bases, with 3 bases of the junction left unmatched. CDR1 ENHRY and CDR2 SYGVKD come from the germline V gene. CDR3 size: 12 residues. The CDR3 region is CAIGTGKQPQHF. The DNA for the CDR3 is TGTGCCATCGGGACAGGGAAACAGCCCCAGCATTTT.

V is TRBV7-8 and J is TRBJ2-7; perhaps TRBD1 as D (6 bases). The V end lost 2 bases, the J end lost 0 bases, and 11 bases lay between the germline ends. This CDR3 spans 15 amino acids. The germline V gene encodes CDR1 SGHVS and CDR2 FQNEAQ. The CDR3 here is CASSLFWTASYEQYV. DNA for the CDR3: TGTGCCAGCAGCTTATTTTGGACAGCCTCCTACGAGCAGTACGTC.

This clone was seen once. The chain combines TRBV10-2 with TRBJ1-1; D gene uncertain. Germline CDR1 WSHSY, CDR2 SAAADI. The CDR3 totals 14 residues. V was shortened by 7 bases and J by 4 bases, with 16 bases between the two germline ends. The DNA for the CDR3 is TGCGCCAGCATTTCGGGAGTTAACCCCACTGAAGCTTTCTTT. It codes for CASISGVNPTEAFF.

The chain couples TRBV19 to TRBJ1-5; 7 bases line up with TRBD1. The CDR3 runs to 15 residues. J was trimmed by 0 bases and V by 6 bases; bases with no gene match: 5. Germline CDR1 and CDR2: LNHDA and SQIVND (reference sequence). The CDR3 sequence: CASRPTGDSNQPQHF. The CDR3 DNA is TGTGCCAGTAGGCCTACAGGGGATAGCAATCAGCCCCAGCATTTT.

The V call is TRBV5-4, the J call TRBJ1-2; 9 bases align to TRBD1. CDR1 SGHNT and CDR2 YYREEE come from the germline V gene (reference sequence). The CDR3 length is 15 residues. The J segment lost 4 bases and the V segment lost 0 bases, leaving 4 bases of the junction unmatched. CDR3 coding DNA: TGTGCCAGCAGCTTGGCCGCGGGACAGGGCTATGGCTACACCTTC. This codes for CASSLAAGQGYGYTF.